This T cell receptor beta chain was obtained from a study of OX40 agonist ivuxolimab in advanced cancers. Study-level information: Patients got intravenous ivuxolimab at 0.01 to 10 mg/kg every 2 weeks. Having had anti-PD-1, anti-PD-L1 or anti-CTLA-4 therapy before was allowed, and roughly 40% had some. Those enrolled were 80% to 85% male, with a mean age of 60 years and ages from 23 to 79. Regarding the study as a whole: CD8+ T cells (on average) carried more expanded clones than CD4+ T cells.

Comments on this clone: What it binds is not known.

Measured with immunoSEQ multiplex PCR; TCRdb has only the in-frame clones, and not every one. Of around 44,000 clones listed, around 85% are singletons. Germline loops: CDR1 SGHAT, CDR2 FQNNGV. V lost 0 bases to trimming and J lost 6 bases, with 12 bases between them. This CDR3 has 15 residues. V usage is TRBV11-2 and J usage is TRBJ2-1; D not certain. The receptor was derived from an adult with an advanced solid tumor such as melanoma, head and neck, liver or kidney cancer. Sequencing was performed on CD4+ or CD8+ T cells sorted from blood, taken in a trial of the OX40 agonist ivuxolimab. The CDR3 reads CASSLDQDTSNEQFF. The CDR3 DNA sequence: TGTGCCAGCAGCTTAGATCAGGATACTTCCAATGAGCAGTTCTTC.